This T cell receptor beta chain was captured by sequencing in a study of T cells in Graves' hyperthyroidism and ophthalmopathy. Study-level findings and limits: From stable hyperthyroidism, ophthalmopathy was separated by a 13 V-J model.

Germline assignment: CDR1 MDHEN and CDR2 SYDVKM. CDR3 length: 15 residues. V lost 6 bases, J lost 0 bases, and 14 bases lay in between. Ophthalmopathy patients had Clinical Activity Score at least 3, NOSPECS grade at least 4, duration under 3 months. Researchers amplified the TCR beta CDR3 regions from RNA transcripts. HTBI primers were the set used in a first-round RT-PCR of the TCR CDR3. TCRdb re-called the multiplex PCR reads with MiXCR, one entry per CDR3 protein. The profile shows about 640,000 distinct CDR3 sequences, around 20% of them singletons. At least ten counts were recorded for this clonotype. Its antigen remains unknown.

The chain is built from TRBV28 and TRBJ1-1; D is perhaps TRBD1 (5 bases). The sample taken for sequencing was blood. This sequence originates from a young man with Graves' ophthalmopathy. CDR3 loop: CASRGPGGMNTEAFF. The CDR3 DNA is TGTGCCAGCAGAGGGCCGGGGGGGATGAACACTGAAGCTTTCTTT.